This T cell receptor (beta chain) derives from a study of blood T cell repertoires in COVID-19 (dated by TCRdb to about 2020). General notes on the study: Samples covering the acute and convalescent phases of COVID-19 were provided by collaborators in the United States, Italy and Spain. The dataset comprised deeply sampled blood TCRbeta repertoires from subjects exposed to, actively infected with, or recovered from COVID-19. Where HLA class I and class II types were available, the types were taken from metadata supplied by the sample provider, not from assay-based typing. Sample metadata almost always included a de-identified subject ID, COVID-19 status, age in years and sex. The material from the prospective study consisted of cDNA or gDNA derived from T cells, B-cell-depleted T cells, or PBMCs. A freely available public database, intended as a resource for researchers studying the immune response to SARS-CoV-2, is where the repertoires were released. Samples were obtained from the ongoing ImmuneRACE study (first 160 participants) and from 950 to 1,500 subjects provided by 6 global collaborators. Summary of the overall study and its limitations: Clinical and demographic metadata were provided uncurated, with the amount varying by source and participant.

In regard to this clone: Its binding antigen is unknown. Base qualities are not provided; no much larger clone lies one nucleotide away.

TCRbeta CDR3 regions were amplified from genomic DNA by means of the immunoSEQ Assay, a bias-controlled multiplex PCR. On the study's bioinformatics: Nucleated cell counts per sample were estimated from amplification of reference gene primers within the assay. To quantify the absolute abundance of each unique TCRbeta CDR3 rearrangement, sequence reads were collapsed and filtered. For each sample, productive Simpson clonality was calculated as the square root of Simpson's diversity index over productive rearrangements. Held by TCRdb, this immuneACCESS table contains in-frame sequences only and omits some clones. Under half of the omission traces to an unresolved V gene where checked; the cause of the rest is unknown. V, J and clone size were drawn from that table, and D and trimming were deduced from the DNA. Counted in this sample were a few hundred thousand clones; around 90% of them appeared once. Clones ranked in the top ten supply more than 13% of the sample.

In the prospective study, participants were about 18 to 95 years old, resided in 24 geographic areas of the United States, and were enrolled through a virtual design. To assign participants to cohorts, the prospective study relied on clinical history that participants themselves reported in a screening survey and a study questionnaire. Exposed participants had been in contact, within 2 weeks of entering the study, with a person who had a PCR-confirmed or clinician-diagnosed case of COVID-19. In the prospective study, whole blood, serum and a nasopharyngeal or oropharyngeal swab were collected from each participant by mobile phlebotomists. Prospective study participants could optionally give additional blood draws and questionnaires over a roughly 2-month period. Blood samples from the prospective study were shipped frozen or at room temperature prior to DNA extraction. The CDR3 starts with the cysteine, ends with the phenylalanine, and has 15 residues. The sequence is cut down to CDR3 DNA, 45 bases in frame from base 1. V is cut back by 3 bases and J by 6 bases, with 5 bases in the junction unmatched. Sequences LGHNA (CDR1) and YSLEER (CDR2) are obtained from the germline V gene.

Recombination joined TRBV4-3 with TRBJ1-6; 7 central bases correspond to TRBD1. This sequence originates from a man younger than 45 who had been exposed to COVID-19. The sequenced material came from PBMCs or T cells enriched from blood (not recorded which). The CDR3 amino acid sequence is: CASSHRQGPNSPLHF. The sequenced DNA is TGCGCCAGCAGCCACAGACAGGGTCCTAATTCACCCCTCCACTTT.